These 10 T cell receptor beta chains originate from one sample sequenced in a study of shared clonotypes between healthy human individuals. TCRdb's table, derived via immunoSEQ multiplex PCR, lists solely in-frame clones and lacks some. The sample has around 580,000 clones; roughly 98% are singletons. Cells designated naive CD8 were CD45RO-negative and were positively selected for CCR7, with terminally differentiated effector memory CD45RA+ cells excluded. Sequencing was done on a sample of naive CD8+ T cells sorted from blood. The source of these receptors is a man younger than 45 in good health.

The genes are TRBV11-2 and TRBJ2-2; D might be TRBD1 (6 bases). Germline V gene sequence: CDR1 SGHAT, CDR2 FQNNGV. Trimming left V 2 bases short and J 6 bases short, with 10 bases between. This CDR3 is built from 14 residues. CDR3 in DNA: TGTGCCAGCAGCTTACCAGGGGTTGCCGGGGAGCTGTTTTTT. Encoded protein: CASSLPGVAGELFF.

The V gene is TRBV28, the J gene TRBJ2-1; perhaps TRBD1 as D (5 bases). CDR1 is MDHEN, CDR2 SYDVKM, per germline. V lost 5 bases to trimming and J lost 0 bases, with 11 bases between them. There are 15 residues in the CDR3. The CDR3 reads CASSATGDSYNEQFF. CDR3 nucleotides: TGTGCCAGCAGTGCAACAGGAGACTCCTACAATGAGCAGTTCTTC.

This chain uses TRBV27 with TRBJ2-7, with 9 bases lining up with TRBD1. The CDR3 sequence is 16 residues long. Germline CDR1 is MNHEY and CDR2 is SMNVEV (reference sequence). The V segment lost 5 bases and the J segment 2 bases; nucleotides outside the gene matches: 10. The CDR3 coding sequence is TGTGCCAGCAGTCCCCACCCGGACAGGGGCACCTACGAGCAGTACTTC. Translating gives CASSPHPDRGTYEQYF.

The chain is built from TRBV7-6 and TRBJ2-7; 8 bases fit TRBD2. J was trimmed by 6 bases and V by 1 base; bases with no gene match: 2. The CDR3 totals 13 residues. Germline lookup yields CDR1 SGHVS and CDR2 FNYEAQ. CDR3 nucleotides: TGTGCCAGCAGCTTAGGAGCGGGAGTCGAGCAGTACTTC. Residues: CASSLGAGVEQYF.

The table lists this clone with a count of one. The rearrangement joins TRBV25-1 to TRBJ2-5; D possibly corresponds to TRBD1 (6 bases). CDR1 is MGHDK and CDR2 is SYGVNS in the germline V gene. With 2 bases removed from V and 3 bases from J, the gap between germline ends came to 10 bases. There are 14 residues in the CDR3. The CDR3 is CASSETAGEETQYF. For the CDR3, the DNA is TGTGCCAGCAGTGAAACGGCAGGGGAAGAGACCCAGTACTTC.

The rearrangement uses TRBV11-3 and TRBJ2-7; D perhaps matches TRBD2 (5 bases). Per the germline V gene, CDR1 is SGHNT and CDR2 is YENEEA. The V and J ends lost 1 base and 5 bases respectively, with 18 bases between them. The length of the CDR3 is 16 residues. DNA of the CDR3: TGTGCCAGCAGCTTAGGGGCCGGGGTCACAATCGACGAGCAGTACTTC. Translation gives CASSLGAGVTIDEQYF.

This sequence joins TRBV7-2 and TRBJ2-7; TRBD2 matches at 8 bases. The CDR3 covers 16 residues. CDR1 SGHTA and CDR2 FQGNSA come from the germline V gene. The ends lost 1 base at V and 2 bases at J; junction bases unmatched: 7. For the CDR3, the DNA is TGTGCCAGCAGCTTAGTGAGCAGCGGGGGAACCTACGAGCAGTACTTC. Its translation: CASSLVSSGGTYEQYF.

The sample holds a few counts of this clone. V is TRBV6-5 and J is TRBJ2-7; D possibly corresponds to TRBD2 (6 bases). Germline V gene data show CDR1 as MNHEY and CDR2 as SVGAGI. This CDR3 is 12 amino acids long. Deletions cut 9 bases from V and 3 bases from J, with 12 bases between. The CDR3: CASRRVDYEQYF. CDR3 nucleotides: TGTGCCAGTAGGAGGGTAGACTACGAGCAGTACTTC.

This chain connects TRBV28 to TRBJ2-7, with 7 bases identical to TRBD1. Trimming at V came to 8 bases and at J to 2 bases, leaving 9 bases not matched to a gene. The CDR3 runs to 14 residues. Germline V lookup: CDR1 MDHEN, CDR2 SYDVKM. The CDR3 reads CASWAGTEAYEQYF. CDR3 DNA: TGTGCCAGCTGGGCCGGGACAGAAGCCTACGAGCAGTACTTC.

J is TRBJ2-6 and V is TRBV5-5; 7 positions agree with TRBD1. Looked up from germline, CDR1 is SGHKS and CDR2 is YYEKEE (reference sequence). Losses at the gene ends were 4 bases for V and 4 bases for J; bases not matched to a gene: 5. The CDR3 covers 15 residues. In DNA form, the CDR3 reads TGTGCCAGCAGCAAAGGGGGCGCCGGGGCCAACGTCCTGACTTTC. Encoded protein: CASSKGGAGANVLTF.